Presented here are 15 T cell receptor beta chains from one specimen sequenced in a study of metastatic and nonmetastatic thyroid tumors. TCRdb re-called the PCR reads through MiXCR. The sample lists 40,000 to 45,000 clones, under 4% occurring once. Every patient was untreated before thyroid surgery. The sample comprised blood. All receptors derive from a female donor with papillary thyroid cancer or a benign thyroid nodule (not recorded which). Some clones in this sample may be carry-over from other donors' samples.

The chain is built from TRBV15 and TRBJ2-5; D remains unclear. CDR1 LNHNV and CDR2 YYDKDF come from the germline V gene (reference sequence). There are 13 residues in the CDR3. V was trimmed by 1 base and J by 4 bases, leaving 7 bases between them. The DNA of the CDR3 is TGTGCCACCAGCAGAGGGATCGGAGAGACCCAGTACTTC. This encodes CATSRGIGETQYF.

The sample holds many counts of this clone. This chain links TRBV9 with TRBJ1-2; D not certain. V dropped 0 bases and J dropped 0 bases, with 9 bases sitting between them. Germline-derived CDR1 and CDR2 are SGDLS and YYNGEE. CDR3 length: 15 residues. CDR3 amino acids: CASSVENPANYGYTF. DNA for the CDR3: TGTGCCAGCAGCGTAGAGAACCCAGCTAACTATGGCTACACCTTC.

This clone has a handful of counts. The chain is built from TRBV6-5 and TRBJ2-3, with 9 bases that match TRBD1. The CDR3 has 15 amino acids. The germline V gene has CDR1 MNHEY and CDR2 SVGAGI. J lost 6 bases, V lost 0 bases, and 4 bases had no gene match. The CDR3 sequence is CASSYSGTGWDTQYF. CDR3 sequence (DNA): TGTGCCAGCAGTTACTCGGGGACAGGGTGGGATACGCAGTATTTT.

This clone was detected many times. The chain has TRBV19 and TRBJ1-1, with 7 bases lining up with TRBD1. The CDR3 is made up of 13 amino acids. The trim removed 7 bases at V and 4 bases at J, leaving 6 bases unmatched. Germline V gene lookup returns CDR1 LNHDA and CDR2 SQIVND (reference sequence). The CDR3 reads CASMRRGLTEAFF. CDR3 in DNA: TGTGCCAGTATGAGGAGGGGGCTCACTGAAGCTTTCTTT.

This clone was seen more than once but under ten times. This may come from a read error, since a much larger clone is one base off. The J gene is TRBJ1-4, the V gene TRBV6-1, with 7 bases lining up with TRBD1. The CDR3 has 14 amino acids. Germline V gene lookup returns CDR1 MNHNS and CDR2 SASEGT. The CDR3 sequence: CASGSGTANEKLLF. The CDR3 bases are TGTGCCAGCGGATCCGGGACAGCAAATGAAAAACTGCTTTTT.

The rearrangement joins TRBV6-2 or TRBV6-3 to TRBJ1-2; D is ambiguous. The germline CDR1 and CDR2 sequences are MNHEY and SVGEGT. The germline V and J ends were trimmed by 10 bases and 7 bases, with 16 bases remaining between them. There are 12 residues in the CDR3. CDR3 loop: CATLGHLRGYTF. The CDR3 nucleotides read TGTGCCACCCTCGGCCACCTTCGTGGCTACACCTTC.

This clone showed up many times. The chain joins TRBV20-1 to TRBJ2-1; 11 nucleotides align to TRBD2. Germline assignment: CDR1 DFQATT and CDR2 SNEGSKA (reference sequence). V lost 5 bases and J lost 4; bases outside the gene matches: 4. CDR3 size: 14 residues. CDR3 protein: CSARTSGLYNEQFF. CDR3 nucleotides: TGCAGTGCTCGGACTAGCGGGCTATACAATGAGCAGTTCTTC.

Only a few counts were recorded for this clone. The rearrangement joins TRBV3-1 to TRBJ1-1; D uncertain. Deletions cut 2 bases from V and 3 bases from J, with 10 bases between. Germline V gene data show CDR1 as LGHDT and CDR2 as YNNKEL (reference sequence). The length of the CDR3 is 14 residues. This CDR3 reads CASSQRHGDTEAFF. Here the CDR3 DNA reads TGTGCCAGCAGCCAAAGGCATGGGGACACTGAAGCTTTCTTT. The full variable domain, rest sourced from reference TRBV3-1 and TRBJ1-1, is DTAVSQTPKYLVTQMGNDKSIKCEQNLGHDTMYWYKQDSKKFLKIMFSYNNKELIINETVPNRFSPKSPDKAHLNLHINSLELGDSAVYFCASSQRHGDTEAFFGQGTRLTVV.

This clone was observed a handful of times. V and J are TRBV28 and TRBJ1-5; D call uncertain. Germline CDR1 and CDR2: MDHEN and SYDVKM. The CDR3 loop spans 16 amino acids. Trimming left V 7 bases short and J 0 bases short, with 16 bases between. The CDR3, as DNA: TGTGCCAGCATCCGTAGGGTGCTTTATAGCAATCAGCCCCAGCATTTT. Protein: CASIRRVLYSNQPQHF. Supplemented by reference TRBV28 and TRBJ1-5, the full variable domain reads DVKVTQSSRYLVKRTGEKVFLECVQDMDHENMFWYRQDPGLGLRLIYFSYDVKMKEKGDIPEGYSVSREKKERFSLILESASTNQTSMYLCASIRRVLYSNQPQHFGDGTRLSIL.

In this sample, this clone turned up a few times. The chain is built from TRBV4-1 and TRBJ2-5; TRBD2 matches at 7 bases. From germline, CDR1 is MGHRA and CDR2 YSYEKL. V shed 4 bases and J 5 bases; nucleotides not matched to a gene: 4. The CDR3 runs to 13 residues. The CDR3 is CASSRGGRETQYF. The DNA of the CDR3 is TGCGCCAGCAGCCGCGGGGGTCGGGAGACCCAGTACTTC.

This clone was counted many times. This rearrangement joins TRBV2 to TRBJ2-2, with TRBD2 matching over 7 bases. The CDR3 sequence is 16 residues long. Germline loops: CDR1 SNHLY, CDR2 FYNNEI. V lost 7 bases and J lost 2; bases outside the gene matches: 10. The CDR3 is CASNPWGRANTGELFF. In DNA form, the CDR3 reads TGTGCCAGCAATCCTTGGGGGAGGGCCAACACCGGGGAGCTGTTTTTT.

This clone was found a few times. This sequence joins TRBV28 and TRBJ1-2, with D possibly matching TRBD1 (5 bases). CDR1 is MDHEN, CDR2 SYDVKM, per germline. The CDR3 totals 16 residues. Trimming removed 6 bases from V and 0 bases from J, with 17 bases in between. In nucleotides, the CDR3 is TGTGCCAGCAGCGACGGAACAGGAGTAACTAACTATGGCTACACCTTC. Its protein product is CASSDGTGVTNYGYTF.

This clone turned up a few times. The chain links TRBV5-1 to TRBJ1-2; 9 positions match TRBD1. Germline V CDR1 and CDR2: SGHRS, YFSETQ. J gave up 3 bases and V 2 bases, and 2 bases lay outside the gene matches. The CDR3 sequence is 14 residues long. The CDR3 region has the DNA TGCGCCAGCAGCTTACAGGGGGCAGACTATGGCTACACCTTC. It specifies CASSLQGADYGYTF.

Many counts were recorded for this clone. The chain recombines TRBV12-3 or TRBV12-4 with TRBJ2-7; tentative D call: TRBD1 (5 bases). Trimming cost V 3 bases and J 6 bases, with 15 bases left between them. CDR3 length: 14 amino acids. The CDR3: CASSFRGLSPEQYF. CDR3 sequence (DNA): TGTGCCAGCAGTTTTAGGGGCCTCTCGCCCGAGCAGTACTTC.

The rearrangement uses TRBV27 and TRBJ2-2; D is perhaps TRBD2 (5 bases). This CDR3 has 15 residues. The germline V gene encodes CDR1 MNHEY and CDR2 SMNVEV (reference sequence). V lost 6 bases to trimming and J lost 2 bases, with 13 bases between them. DNA of the CDR3: TGTGCCAGCAGCCTGCGGGCGGACAACACCGGGGAGCTGTTTTTT. Its protein product is CASSLRADNTGELFF.